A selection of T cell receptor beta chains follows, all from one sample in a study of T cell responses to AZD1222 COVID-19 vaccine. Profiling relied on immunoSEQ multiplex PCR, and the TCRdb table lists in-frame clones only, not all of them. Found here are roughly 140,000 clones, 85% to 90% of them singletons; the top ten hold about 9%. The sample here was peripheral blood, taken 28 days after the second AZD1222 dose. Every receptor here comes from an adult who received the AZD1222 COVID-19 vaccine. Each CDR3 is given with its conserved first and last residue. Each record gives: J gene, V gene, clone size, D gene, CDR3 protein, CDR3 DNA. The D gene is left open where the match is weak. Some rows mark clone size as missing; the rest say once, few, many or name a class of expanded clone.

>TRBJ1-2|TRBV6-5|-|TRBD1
CASSPGTGGSYGYTF
TGTGCCAGCAGTCCGGGGACAGGGGGCTCCTATGGCTACACCTTC
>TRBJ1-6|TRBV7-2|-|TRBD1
CASSPEGQGRNSPLHF
TGTGCCAGCAGCCCCGAGGGACAGGGGCGGAATTCACCCCTCCACTTT
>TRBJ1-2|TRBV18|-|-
CASSPRGEHGYTF
TGTGCCAGCTCACCACGGGGGGAACATGGCTACACCTTC
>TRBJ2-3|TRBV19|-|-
CASSNGVRGTDTQYF
TGTGCCAGTAGTAACGGGGTGAGAGGCACAGATACGCAGTATTTT
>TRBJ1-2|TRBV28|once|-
CASSLWHRGLGYTF
TGTGCCAGCAGTTTATGGCATCGGGGTTTGGGCTACACCTTC
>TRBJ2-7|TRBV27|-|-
CASSLSGSYEQYF
TGTGCCAGCAGTTTATCAGGGAGCTACGAGCAGTACTTC
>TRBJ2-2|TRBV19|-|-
CASSMGYTGELFF
TGTGCCAGTAGTATGGGTTACACCGGGGAGCTGTTTTTT
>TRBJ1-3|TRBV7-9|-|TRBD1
CASSLGTDGNTIYF
TGTGCCAGCAGCTTGGGGACAGACGGAAACACCATATATTTT
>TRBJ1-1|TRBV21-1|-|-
CASSKRIPGGGTEAFF
TGTGCCAGCAGCAAACGAATCCCCGGGGGGGGCACTGAAGCTTTCTTT
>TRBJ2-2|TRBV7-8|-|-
CASSLAGGGYTGELFF
TGTGCCAGCAGCTTGGCAGGGGGGGGTTACACCGGGGAGCTGTTTTTT
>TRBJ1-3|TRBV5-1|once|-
CASSPDGATGNTIYF
TGCGCCAGCAGCCCCGATGGGGCGACGGGAAACACCATATATTTT
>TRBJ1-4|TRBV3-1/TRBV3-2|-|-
CASSQSHSSNEKLFF
TGTGCCAGCAGCCAATCGCACTCATCTAATGAAAAACTGTTTTTT
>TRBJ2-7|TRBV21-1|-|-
CASSTPGTSGSYEQYF
TGTGCCAGCAGCACCCCTGGGACTAGCGGCTCCTACGAGCAGTACTTC
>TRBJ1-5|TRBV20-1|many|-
CSASAGEGNQPQHF
TGCAGTGCTAGTGCTGGGGAGGGCAATCAGCCCCAGCATTTT
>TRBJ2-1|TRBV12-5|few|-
CASGLDVAEQFF
TGTGCTAGTGGTTTAGATGTCGCAGAGCAGTTCTTC
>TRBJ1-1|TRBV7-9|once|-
CASSPSGTEAFF
TGTGCCAGCAGCCCCAGTGGCACTGAAGCTTTCTTT
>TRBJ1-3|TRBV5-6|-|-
CASTKGGGSSFAGNTIYF
TGTGCCAGCACAAAGGGAGGGGGTAGCTCCTTCGCTGGAAACACCATATATTTT
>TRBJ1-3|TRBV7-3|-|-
CASSQAGGIGNTIYF
TGTGCCAGCAGCCAGGCGGGGGGCATTGGAAACACCATATATTTT
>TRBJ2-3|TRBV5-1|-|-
CASSVQGPTDTQYF
TGCGCCAGCAGCGTTCAGGGGCCCACAGATACGCAGTATTTT
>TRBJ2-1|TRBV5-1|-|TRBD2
CASSLAGGFSYNEQFF
TGCGCCAGCAGCTTGGCGGGAGGTTTCTCCTACAATGAGCAGTTCTTC
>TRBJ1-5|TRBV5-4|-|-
CASSSPVLYPGSNQPQHF
TGTGCCAGCAGCTCCCCAGTCTTATATCCGGGGAGCAATCAGCCCCAGCATTTT
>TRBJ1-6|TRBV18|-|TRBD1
CASSPLGQGNSPLHF
TGTGCCAGCTCACCATTGGGACAGGGGAATTCACCCCTCCACTTT
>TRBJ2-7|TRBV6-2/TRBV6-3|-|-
CASSYRQVSSGPYEQYF
TGTGCCAGCAGTTACCGACAGGTGTCCAGCGGACCCTACGAGCAGTACTTC
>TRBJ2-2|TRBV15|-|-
CATSRDKARTGELFF
TGTGCCACCAGCAGAGATAAGGCTAGAACCGGGGAGCTGTTTTTT
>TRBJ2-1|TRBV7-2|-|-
CASSSDLGTRNEQFF
TGTGCCAGCAGCTCGGATCTCGGGACGCGGAATGAGCAGTTCTTC
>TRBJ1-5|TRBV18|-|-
CASSPLGVGSNQPQHF
TGTGCCAGCTCACCACTGGGCGTAGGGAGCAATCAGCCCCAGCATTTT
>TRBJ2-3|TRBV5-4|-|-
CASSFPGDRTDTQYF
TGTGCCAGCAGCTTTCCGGGAGACCGCACAGATACGCAGTATTTT
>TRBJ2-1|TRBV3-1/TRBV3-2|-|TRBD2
CASSQSSGRANEQFF
TGTGCCAGCAGCCAATCTAGCGGGAGGGCCAATGAGCAGTTCTTC
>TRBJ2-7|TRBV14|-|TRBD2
CASSQVTSGMNSYEQYF
TGTGCCAGCAGCCAAGTGACTAGCGGGATGAACTCCTACGAGCAGTACTTC
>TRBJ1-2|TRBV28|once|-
CASSLPQQVNYGYTF
TGTGCCAGCAGTTTACCCCAGCAGGTTAACTATGGCTACACCTTC
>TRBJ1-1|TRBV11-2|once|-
CASSSPRDDQRPSEAFF
TGTGCCAGCAGCTCCCCCCGGGACGATCAGCGTCCGTCGGAAGCTTTCTTT
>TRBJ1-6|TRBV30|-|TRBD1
CAWLTKPGDSLSPLHF
TGTGCCTGGCTGACAAAACCGGGGGACAGCCTCTCACCCCTCCACTTT
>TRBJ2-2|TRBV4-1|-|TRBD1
CASSQKTGGANTGELFF
TGCGCCAGCAGCCAAAAAACAGGGGGCGCGAACACCGGGGAGCTGTTTTTT
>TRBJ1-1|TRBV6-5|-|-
CASTNTEAFF
TGTGCCAGCACCAACACTGAAGCTTTCTTT
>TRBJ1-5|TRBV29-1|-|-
CSVDSGPGSNQPQHF
TGCAGCGTTGACTCGGGACCCGGGAGCAATCAGCCCCAGCATTTT
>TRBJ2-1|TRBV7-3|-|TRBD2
CASSVTGLADSEQFF
TGTGCCAGCAGCGTAACGGGACTAGCGGACTCGGAGCAGTTCTTC
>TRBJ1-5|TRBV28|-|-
CASKTPRGSNQPQHF
TGTGCCAGCAAAACGCCTCGCGGAAGCAATCAGCCCCAGCATTTT
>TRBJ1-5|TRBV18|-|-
CASSPAGNQPQHF
TGTGCCAGCTCACCAGCAGGCAATCAGCCCCAGCATTTT
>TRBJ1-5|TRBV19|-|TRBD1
CATLDRGRGSNQPQHF
TGTGCCACCCTGGACAGGGGTCGAGGAAGCAATCAGCCCCAGCATTTT
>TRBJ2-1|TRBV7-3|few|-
CASSLATGTYNEQFF
TGTGCCAGCAGCCTAGCGACAGGGACCTACAATGAGCAGTTCTTC
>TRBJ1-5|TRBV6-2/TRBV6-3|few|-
CASSRGWGNQPQHF
TGTGCCAGCAGCAGGGGTTGGGGAAATCAGCCCCAGCATTTT
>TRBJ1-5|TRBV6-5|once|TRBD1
CASRFGTGGFQPQHF
TGTGCCAGCAGATTCGGGACAGGGGGCTTTCAGCCCCAGCATTTT
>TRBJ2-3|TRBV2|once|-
CASSEDPGDDTQYF
TGTGCCAGCAGTGAAGACCCAGGAGACGATACGCAGTATTTT
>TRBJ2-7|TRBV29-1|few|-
CSVGTSYYEQYF
TGCAGCGTTGGGACAAGTTACTACGAGCAGTACTTC
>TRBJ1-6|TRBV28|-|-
CASLGVDSPLHF
TGTGCCAGCCTGGGGGTAGATTCACCCCTCCACTTT
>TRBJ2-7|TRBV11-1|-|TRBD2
CASSLAGAEQYF
TGTGCCAGCAGCTTGGCGGGAGCCGAGCAGTACTTC
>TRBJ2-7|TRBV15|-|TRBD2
CATSTGGTGEQYF
TGTGCCACCAGCACGGGGGGAACTGGGGAGCAGTACTTC
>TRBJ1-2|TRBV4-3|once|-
CASSQGGSYYGYTF
TGCGCCAGCAGCCAAGGGGGCTCCTACTATGGCTACACCTTC
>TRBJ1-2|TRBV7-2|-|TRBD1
CASSLQTSGVRGGYYGYTF
TGTGCCAGCAGCTTACAGACCTCTGGGGTCAGGGGGGGATACTATGGCTACACCTTC
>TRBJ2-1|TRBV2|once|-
CASSSQNRGEQFF
TGTGCCAGCAGCAGTCAAAATCGGGGTGAGCAGTTCTTC
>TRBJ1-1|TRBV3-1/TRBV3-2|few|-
CASSHQGTEAFF
TGTGCCAGCAGCCACCAGGGCACTGAAGCTTTCTTT
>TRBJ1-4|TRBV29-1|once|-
CSGGNEKLFF
TGCAGCGGGGGAAATGAAAAACTGTTTTTT
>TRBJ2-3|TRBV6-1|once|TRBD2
CASRSGTSVDTQYF
TGTGCCAGCAGATCCGGGACTAGCGTAGATACGCAGTATTTT